The clone carrying this TCR beta chain was recorded many times. Its antigen is unidentified. Germline V gene data show CDR1 as SEHNR and CDR2 as FQNEAQ (reference sequence). Unmatched junction bases numbered 4, after V lost 4 bases and J lost 2 bases. The length of the CDR3 is 14 residues. Of the isolated RNA, all was reverse transcribed, and so the sequenced material was expressed TCRB transcripts. Clones were sequenced by immunoSEQ multiplex PCR, and TCRdb holds only the in-frame ones, with some missing. The sample holds some 360,000 clones; around 10% are singletons and the top ten take approximately 0.55%. This entry comes from a study of beta chain features in type 1 diabetes. Overall study results and limits: Significant though moderate, a shortening of TCRB CDR3s appeared in all four CD4+ subsets of Type 1 diabetes patients.

Sequenced material: central memory CD4+ T cells from blood. The V gene is TRBV7-9, the J gene TRBJ2-7; TRBD1 matches at 8 bases. The clonotype was recovered from a man between 25 and 39 years old with type 1 diabetes. CDR3 loop: CASSSDRAPYEQYF. In nucleotides, the CDR3 is TGTGCCAGCAGCTCGGACAGGGCCCCCTACGAGCAGTACTTC. The entire variable domain, with the rest obtained from reference TRBV7-9 and TRBJ2-7, is as follows: DTGVSQNPRHKITKRGQNVTFRCDPISEHNRLYWYRQTLGQGPEFLTYFQNEAQLEKSRLLSDRFSAERPKGSFSTLEIQRTEQGDSAMYLCASSSDRAPYEQYFGPGTRLTVT.